A single sample gave rise to the 30 T cell receptor beta chains below, sequenced in a study of long-term antiretroviral therapy in people with HIV. They ran version v3.0 of the immunoSEQ assay at survey level. Measured with immunoSEQ multiplex PCR; TCRdb has only the in-frame clones, and not every one. The table lists 7,400 or so clones, around 80% of them singletons. The sequencing here drew on unsorted PBMCs, taken 0.9 years before starting antiretroviral therapy. The receptors originated from a man aged 40-49 years with HIV.

This chain links TRBV12-5 with TRBJ2-2, with D possibly matching TRBD2 (5 bases). The CDR3 sequence is 15 residues long. V was cut by 6 bases and J by 8 bases, with 19 bases left in between. Germline CDR1 and CDR2: LGHNT and FRNRAP. As DNA, the CDR3 is TGTGCTAGTGGCAGAGGACTTCCCGGAGGAGGGGAGCTGTTTTTT. Translated, it gives CASGRGLPGGGELFF.

In this sample, this clone is large. Additional DNA sequences in this sample encode the identical CDR3. The chain uses TRBV27 and TRBJ2-1; D remains unclear. The CDR3 runs 14 residues. The germline gives CDR1 MNHEY, CDR2 SMNVEV (reference sequence). V dropped 0 bases and J dropped 0 bases, with 3 bases sitting between them. In nucleotides, the CDR3 is TGTGCCAGCAGTTTATCGGGCTCCTACAATGAGCAGTTCTTC. Protein: CASSLSGSYNEQFF.

The V and J genes are TRBV5-1 and TRBJ2-3; 10 nucleotides agree with TRBD2. Germline CDR1 is SGHRS and CDR2 is YFSETQ. This CDR3 comprises 17 residues. V gave up 0 bases and J gave up 2 bases; unmatched junction bases: 6. The CDR3 region has the DNA TGCGCCAGCAGCTTGGTAATAAGCGGGGGGGACACAGATACGCAGTATTTT. Its translation: CASSLVISGGDTDTQYF.

The sample holds one count of this clone. The chain joins TRBV7-8 to TRBJ2-1; the match to TRBD1 covers 10 bases. V dropped 4 bases and J dropped 5; count of bases not matched to a gene: 5. The CDR3 consists of 15 residues. Germline assignment: CDR1 SGHVS and CDR2 FQNEAQ. CDR3 DNA sequence: TGTGCCAGCAGCTCTCAGGACAGGGGGAACAATGAGCAGTTCTTC. This translates into CASSSQDRGNNEQFF.

V and J are TRBV11-1 and TRBJ2-7; possibly TRBD1 for D (6 bases). Germline values: CDR1 SGHAT, CDR2 FQDESV (reference sequence). V was clipped by 4 bases and J by 5 bases, with 18 bases between them. This CDR3 region has 15 residues. CDR3 in amino acids: CASSYSARGDDEQYF. The CDR3 DNA reads as TGTGCCAGCAGCTATAGCGCCAGGGGCGACGACGAGCAGTACTTC.

This chain links TRBV29-1 with TRBJ1-2; possibly TRBD1 for D (6 bases). The length of the CDR3 is 11 residues. Germline V gene data show CDR1 as SQVTM and CDR2 as ANQGSEA. V lost 6 bases and J lost 8, with 13 bases in between. CDR3 bases: TGCAGCGTGTCAGGGGCTCGGGGCTACACCTTC. Its protein product is CSVSGARGYTF.

The rearrangement uses TRBV18 and TRBJ1-1, with 7 bases matching TRBD1. The V gene's germline CDR1 is KGHSH and CDR2 LQKENI. This CDR3 region has 15 residues. With 3 bases clipped from V and 6 bases from J, the junction kept 10 bases outside the gene matches. The CDR3: CASSPEQGFRAEAFF. CDR3 bases: TGTGCCAGCTCACCGGAACAGGGGTTCCGGGCTGAAGCTTTCTTT.

Judged by abundance, this clone is medium-sized. V is TRBV12-5 and J is TRBJ2-7; perhaps D is TRBD1 or TRBD2 (5 bases each). The CDR3 totals 15 residues. In germline, CDR1 is LGHNT, CDR2 FRNRAP. The V end lost 1 base, the J end lost 3 bases, and 13 bases lay between the germline ends. For the CDR3, the DNA is TGTGCTAGTGGTTTGGGAGGGGCCCTTTACTACGAGCAGTACTTC. It codes for CASGLGGALYYEQYF.

The chain recombines TRBV5-4 with TRBJ1-4, with D unclear. This CDR3 has 14 residues. The V and J ends lost 0 bases and 0 bases respectively, with 3 bases between them. CDR1 and CDR2 (germline): SGHNT, YYREEE (reference sequence). The CDR3 sequence: CASSLGATNEKLFF. CDR3 nucleotide sequence: TGTGCCAGCAGCTTGGGTGCAACTAATGAAAAACTGTTTTTT.

The chain has TRBV4-1 and TRBJ2-3; D may match TRBD1 or TRBD2 (5 bases each). V dropped 0 bases and J dropped 1 base, with 11 bases sitting between them. CDR1 and CDR2 from the germline V gene are MGHRA and YSYEKL. The CDR3 runs to 16 residues. CDR3 in DNA: TGCGCCAGCAGCCAAGATGAGGGGTGGGGCACAGATACGCAGTATTTT. Protein product: CASSQDEGWGTDTQYF.

The V call is TRBV29-1, the J call TRBJ2-7, with D possibly matching TRBD2 (7 bases). Germline V gene lookup returns CDR1 SQVTM and CDR2 ANQGSEA. The CDR3 has 15 amino acids. Trimming cost V 6 bases and J 6 bases, with 24 bases left between them. The CDR3 here is CSVDKQGAAGSEQYF. The CDR3 DNA reads as TGCAGCGTCGATAAACAGGGTGCAGCGGGGAGCGAGCAGTACTTC.

The chain links TRBV9 to TRBJ1-1; D might be TRBD1 (6 bases). The germline CDR1 and CDR2 sequences are SGDLS and YYNGEE. V lost 0 bases, J lost 0 bases, and 12 bases lay in between. The CDR3 runs 16 residues. In DNA form, the CDR3 reads TGTGCCAGCAGCGTAGCGGGACAATCATTGAACACTGAAGCTTTCTTT. Amino acid sequence: CASSVAGQSLNTEAFF. The full variable domain, in which reference TRBV9 and TRBJ1-1 provide the parts outside the CDR3, is DSGVTQTPKHLITATGQRVTLRCSPRSGDLSVYWYQQSLDQGLQFLIQYYNGEERAKGNILERFSAQQFPDLHSELNLSSLELGDSALYFCASSVAGQSLNTEAFFGQGTRLTVV.

This chain links TRBV30 with TRBJ1-1; 10 bases fit TRBD1. The CDR3 contains 13 residues. V shed 5 bases, J shed 4 bases, and the junction held 4 bases outside the gene matches. CDR1 GTSNPN and CDR2 SVGIG come from the germline V gene (reference sequence). CDR3 nucleotide sequence: TGTGCCTGGGAGACAGGGGGCATCACTGAAGCTTTCTTT. As protein: CAWETGGITEAFF. The variable domain in full, completed from reference TRBV30 and TRBJ1-1, reads SQTIHQWPATLVQPVGSPLSLECTVEGTSNPNLYWYRQAAGRGLQLLFYSVGIGQISSEVPQNLSASRPQDRQFILSSKKLLLSDSGFYLCAWETGGITEAFFGQGTRLTVV.

The rearrangement joins TRBV19 to TRBJ2-2; a possible D gene is TRBD2 (6 bases). Trimming took off 4 bases at V and 4 bases at J, with 10 bases between the two ends. There are 14 residues in the CDR3. Germline V CDR1 and CDR2: LNHDA, SQIVND (reference sequence). Written as DNA, the CDR3 is TGTGCCAGTAGTAGCGGGACGGTCACCGGGGAGCTGTTTTTT. It specifies CASSSGTVTGELFF.

The chain has TRBV7-8 and TRBJ1-1; TRBD1 aligns across 7 bases. This CDR3 has 15 amino acids. Trimming cost V 5 bases and J 3 bases; bases outside gene matches: 9. The germline V gene encodes CDR1 SGHVS and CDR2 FQNEAQ. CDR3 amino acids: CASSARRTGHTEAFF. Written as DNA, the CDR3 is TGTGCCAGCAGCGCTAGACGGACAGGCCACACTGAAGCTTTCTTT.

The table lists this clone with a few counts. This chain uses TRBV6-1 with TRBJ2-3; 7 positions match TRBD2. Germline values: CDR1 MNHNS, CDR2 SASEGT. With V trimmed by 3 bases and J by 2 bases, 2 bases remained unmatched. The length of the CDR3 is 14 residues. For the CDR3, the DNA is TGTGCCAGCAGTGACCGACTAGCCACAGATACGCAGTATTTT. Translation: CASSDRLATDTQYF.

CDR3 sequence reads: CASSPAGGGNQPQHF. The CDR3, as DNA: TGTGCCAGCTCACCGGCGGGGGGTGGCAATCAGCCCCAGCATTTT. J is TRBJ1-5 and V is TRBV18; tentative D call: TRBD1 (5 bases). The CDR3 is 15 residues long. Between the trimmed V and J ends, which lost 3 bases and 2 bases, there was a span of 11 bases. Germline loops: CDR1 KGHSH, CDR2 LQKENI.

The V gene is TRBV15, the J gene TRBJ1-1; no definite D call. This CDR3 is 15 amino acids long. Trimming left V 5 bases short and J 1 base short, with 14 bases between. Per the germline V gene, CDR1 is LNHNV and CDR2 is YYDKDF (reference sequence). CDR3 bases: TGTGCCACCAGCTCCCGATGGGGAACGAACACTGAAGCTTTCTTT. This codes for CATSSRWGTNTEAFF.

The chain has TRBV9 and TRBJ1-6; D not certain. Between the trimmed V and J ends, which lost 0 bases and 9 bases, there was a span of 10 bases. This CDR3 is built from 14 residues. The germline gives CDR1 SGDLS, CDR2 YYNGEE. The CDR3, as DNA: TGTGCCAGCAGCGTAGAGGAGGGTGGTTCACCCCTCCACTTT. Its translation is CASSVEEGGSPLHF.

The chain recombines TRBV18 with TRBJ1-2, with D possibly TRBD1 on 6 matching bases. CDR1 is KGHSH and CDR2 is LQKENI in the germline V gene. CDR3 size: 14 residues. Trimming took 2 bases from V and 7 from J, leaving 14 bases between them. For the CDR3, the DNA is TGTGCCAGCTCACCAGAAACAGGGATGAGTGGCTACACCTTC. Protein product: CASSPETGMSGYTF.

This chain uses TRBV7-2 with TRBJ2-2; 8 nucleotides align to TRBD2. Trimming cost V 1 base and J 0 bases; bases outside gene matches: 7. Germline CDR1 reads SGHTA; CDR2 reads FQGNSA. The CDR3 length is 18 residues. The CDR3: CASSLVGSGAPNTGELFF. The CDR3 region has the DNA TGTGCCAGCAGCTTAGTGGGTAGCGGGGCCCCGAACACCGGGGAGCTGTTTTTT.

The V and J genes are TRBV5-1 and TRBJ1-1; 7 bases agree with TRBD1. Germline CDR1 is SGHRS and CDR2 is YFSETQ. This CDR3 spans 13 amino acids. V was clipped by 7 bases and J by 4 bases; unmatched bases: 7. The CDR3 DNA reads TGCGCCAGCGGGACAGCCGGGGGCACTGAAGCTTTCTTT. This encodes CASGTAGGTEAFF.

V is TRBV10-3 and J is TRBJ2-3; D may match TRBD1 or TRBD2 (6 bases each). Germline values: CDR1 ENHRY, CDR2 SYGVKD. V was cut by 10 bases and J by 2 bases, with 22 bases left in between. CDR3 size: 16 residues. Written as DNA, the CDR3 is TGTGCCACCAAAGGTGGTGTGGGGGGCCCCACAGATACGCAGTATTTT. This encodes CATKGGVGGPTDTQYF.

The rearrangement joins TRBV30 to TRBJ1-1, with D tentatively TRBD1 (5 bases). V was trimmed by 1 base and J by 11 bases, leaving 14 bases between them. The CDR3 covers 12 residues. Germline V gene sequence: CDR1 GTSNPN, CDR2 SVGIG (reference sequence). In nucleotides, the CDR3 is TGTGCCTGGAGTGCCGGGGCGATGGGTGCTTTCTTT. Its protein product is CAWSAGAMGAFF.

J is TRBJ2-7 and V is TRBV4-1, with 7 bases aligning to TRBD2. Germline V CDR1 and CDR2: MGHRA, YSYEKL. This CDR3 has 14 amino acids. Trimming cost V 5 bases and J 4 bases; bases outside gene matches: 8. In nucleotides, the CDR3 is TGCGCCAGCAGCACCTCGACTAGCAGATACGAGCAGTACTTC. Protein: CASSTSTSRYEQYF.

The count of this clone is one. This chain connects TRBV9 to TRBJ1-1; D call uncertain. Trimming pared 4 bases from V and 0 bases from J, leaving 7 bases between. This CDR3 contains 13 residues. The germline V gene has CDR1 SGDLS and CDR2 YYNGEE. The CDR3 loop reads CASSLRLNTEAFF. CDR3 coding DNA: TGTGCCAGCAGCCTCCGTTTGAACACTGAAGCTTTCTTT.

The CDR3 sequence: CASSHAGTSDEQYF. CDR3 DNA: TGCGCCAGCAGCCATGCCGGGACTAGCGACGAGCAGTACTTC. This rearrangement joins TRBV4-1 to TRBJ2-7; 10 nucleotides align to TRBD2. CDR3 length: 14 residues. After removal of 3 bases from V and 5 bases from J, the junction contained 4 bases not matched to a gene. Germline V gene data show CDR1 as MGHRA and CDR2 as YSYEKL.

The chain uses TRBV9 and TRBJ2-3, with D tentatively TRBD1 (6 bases). Trimming took 5 bases from V and 6 from J, leaving 13 bases between them. This CDR3 is built from 13 residues. The germline V gene encodes CDR1 SGDLS and CDR2 YYNGEE. The chain's CDR3 is CASSGTPLDTQYF. The CDR3 DNA sequence: TGTGCCAGCAGTGGGACACCCCTTGATACGCAGTATTTT.

This clone occurred a few times. The chain joins TRBV14 to TRBJ2-7; D perhaps matches TRBD1 (5 bases). CDR1 is SGHDN and CDR2 is FVKESK in the germline V gene. The CDR3 contains 15 residues. V lost 1 base to trimming and J lost 2 bases, with 12 bases between them. CDR3 amino acids: CASSQGDWGTYEQYF. The CDR3 coding sequence is TGTGCCAGCAGCCAAGGGGATTGGGGCACCTACGAGCAGTACTTC.

This CDR3 reads CASSPPAGGSYNEQFF. The CDR3 bases are TGTGCCAGCTCACCACCGGCGGGAGGTTCCTACAATGAGCAGTTCTTC. This chain connects TRBV18 to TRBJ2-1; 8 bases are a match to TRBD2. Losses at the gene ends were 0 bases for V and 1 base for J; bases not matched to a gene: 2. Germline lookup yields CDR1 KGHSH and CDR2 LQKENI. The CDR3 covers 16 residues.